These 11 T cell receptor beta chains were all obtained from the same sample, sequenced in a study of T cell responses to AZD1222 COVID-19 vaccine. The protocol was immunoSEQ multiplex PCR, while the TCRdb copy is restricted to in-frame clones and leaves out a portion. The sample records roughly 150,000 clones, 80% to 95% being singletons. Sequenced material: peripheral blood, taken 28 days after the second AZD1222 dose. The origin of the receptors is an adult who received the AZD1222 COVID-19 vaccine.

The genes are TRBV25-1 and TRBJ2-1; 8 positions match TRBD2. Looked up from germline, CDR1 is MGHDK and CDR2 is SYGVNS. V was pared by 6 bases and J by 3 bases, with 7 bases of the junction left unmatched. The CDR3 is 15 amino acids. CDR3 sequence reads: CASRPAGGSYNEQFF. The DNA for the CDR3 is TGTGCCAGCAGGCCGGCGGGGGGAAGCTACAATGAGCAGTTCTTC.

The rearrangement joins TRBV19 to TRBJ1-5, with D perhaps matching TRBD1 (5 bases). V was trimmed by 5 bases and J by 0 bases, leaving 8 bases between them. CDR3 length: 14 amino acids. Germline CDR1 and CDR2: LNHDA and SQIVND (reference sequence). For the CDR3, the DNA is TGTGCCAGTAGTCAGGGATATAGCAATCAGCCCCAGCATTTT. It codes for CASSQGYSNQPQHF.

Regarding this clone: Other DNA sequences within the sample encode an identical CDR3. The chain employs TRBV14 and TRBJ1-1; D unresolved. The CDR3 runs to 13 residues. Trimming shortened V by 1 base and J by 1 base, and 4 bases separated the two germline ends. CDR1 SGHDN and CDR2 FVKESK come from the germline V gene. DNA of the CDR3: TGTGCCAGCAGCCAAGGGGGGAACACTGAAGCTTTCTTT. It codes for CASSQGGNTEAFF.

The genes are TRBV2 and TRBJ1-6, with D possibly matching TRBD1 (5 bases). V shed 10 bases and J shed 7 bases, with 20 bases lying between them. Germline CDR1 reads SNHLY; CDR2 reads FYNNEI. The CDR3 sequence is 15 residues long. The CDR3 nucleotides read TGTGCCACCCGTACGGGACTTTCCGACAATTCACCCCTCCACTTT. Translation: CATRTGLSDNSPLHF.

J is TRBJ2-7 and V is TRBV9, with D perhaps matching TRBD2 (5 bases). Trimming cost V 0 bases and J 2 bases, with 9 bases left between them. This CDR3 is 14 amino acids long. Germline lookup yields CDR1 SGDLS and CDR2 YYNGEE. The CDR3 DNA reads as TGTGCCAGCAGCGTAGAAGCGGCGGCCTACGAGCAGTACTTC. It yields the protein CASSVEAAAYEQYF.

The V gene is TRBV2, the J gene TRBJ2-4; D gene ambiguous. V lost 11 bases, J lost 8 bases, and 13 bases lay in between. CDR3 length: 11 amino acids. The germline CDR1 and CDR2 sequences are SNHLY and FYNNEI. The CDR3: CAGSNEDIQYF. As DNA, the CDR3 is TGTGCCGGTTCGAATGAGGACATTCAGTACTTC.

This clone occurred a few times. The rearrangement links TRBV3-1 (or the pseudogene TRBV3-2) to TRBJ2-7; 7 bases are shared with TRBD1. Germline CDR1 and CDR2: LGHDT and YNNKEL (reference sequence). V dropped 8 bases and J dropped 3; count of bases not matched to a gene: 7. The CDR3 consists of 13 residues. The CDR3 nucleotides read TGTGCCAGCGAAAGGGCAGGGGGCTACGAGCAGTACTTC. This codes for CASERAGGYEQYF.

V gene TRBV5-4 combines with J gene TRBJ1-5; possibly TRBD1 for D (6 bases). There are 15 residues in the CDR3. Germline CDR1 is SGHNT and CDR2 is YYREEE (reference sequence). Trimming took 1 base from V and 6 from J, leaving 14 bases between them. The CDR3 spells CASSLPARGGQPQHF. CDR3 nucleotide sequence: TGTGCCAGCAGCTTGCCTGCCAGGGGTGGTCAGCCCCAGCATTTT.

This chain joins TRBV7-3 and TRBJ2-6; D call uncertain. Germline V gene lookup returns CDR1 SGHTA and CDR2 FQGTGA. The length of the CDR3 is 16 residues. The V and J ends lost 2 bases and 0 bases respectively, with 8 bases between them. The CDR3: CASSLSPLSGANVLTF. CDR3 nucleotide sequence: TGTGCCAGCAGCTTATCCCCTCTCTCTGGGGCCAACGTCCTGACTTTC.

This chain joins TRBV7-8 and TRBJ1-5; a weak D match, TRBD1 (5 bases). Germline-derived CDR1 and CDR2 are SGHVS and FQNEAQ. There are 14 residues in the CDR3. The germline V and J ends were trimmed by 0 bases and 6 bases, with 9 bases remaining between them. DNA of the CDR3: TGTGCCAGCAGCTTAGCTTGGGGGGTTCAGCCCCAGCATTTT. Protein product: CASSLAWGVQPQHF.

The V call is TRBV5-5, the J call TRBJ1-2; a weak D match, TRBD1 (5 bases). The CDR3 covers 14 residues. Germline CDR1 SGHKS, CDR2 YYEKEE (reference sequence). V dropped 2 bases and J dropped 4 bases, with 12 bases sitting between them. The CDR3 is CASSFSGTGYGYTF. Written as DNA, the CDR3 is TGTGCCAGCAGCTTTTCGGGGACTGGCTATGGCTACACCTTC.